This T cell receptor beta chain was captured in a study of T cells in Graves' hyperthyroidism and ophthalmopathy (dated by TCRdb to about 2019). With respect to the entire study: TCR V-J signatures able to tell the groups apart were searched for in a discovery cohort of 90 to 100 patients, of whom around 43 had Graves' ophthalmopathy and roughly 57 had stable Graves' hyperthyroidism. Prospective prediction of ophthalmopathy was tested in an independent validation cohort of 18 to 20 hyperthyroidism patients and 15 to 17 patients who later progressed to ophthalmopathy. The study also compared thyroid tissue and blood T-cell repertoires from about six Graves' hyperthyroidism patients. After sampling, hyperthyroidism patients received methimazole starting at 30 mg daily, and ophthalmopathy patients received high-dose intravenous methylprednisolone. TCR Vbeta CDR3 sequencing of around 130 peripheral blood samples (approximately 44 ophthalmopathy, approximately 80 hyperthyroidism and roughly 17 progressor patients) is reported in the paper. The 75 to 100 discovery patients were divided at random into training and test sets in a 7:3 ratio.

TCR beta CDR3 regions were amplified from RNA transcripts. The first round of RT-PCR for the TCR CDR3 was performed with the HTBI primer set and the Qiagen OneStep RT-PCR kit. The libraries were constructed in a second round of multiplex PCR and then size-selected and purified. Sequencing of the libraries was done on an Illumina HiSeq2000 using paired-end 100 bp reads. From the authors' description of their analysis: SOAPnuke was used to process the raw data, throwing out any read that contained adapters or uncalled bases, had a mean Phred below 15, or lacked an exact constant-primer or identifier match. COPE v1.2.5 was used to merge the high-quality paired reads, and each unique nucleotide sequence was defined as a clonotype. MiTCR v1.1 was used to align clonotypes to the IMGT TRBV, TRBD and TRBJ reference segments. Analysis was restricted to V-J combinations with a frequency above 0.0001, which covered roughly 99% of repertoires. A TCS score was defined as the ratio between F50 (clonal expansion) and ExV (chaos), using BLOSUM62-based TCRdist between CDR3 peptides within each V-J. Welch's t-statistics and random forest reduced around 520 V-J features to 10 to 15, which were used in a naive Bayes classifier (R e1071). The Morisita-Horn index was used to measure how similar the thyroid and blood repertoires were. TCRdb reran the public reads through fastp at Q25 and MiXCR, keeping productive beta chains. Each record represents a unique CDR3 protein, reported with the most common genes and DNA among its rows. These V and J calls rely on TCRdb rather than the paper's analysis. The sample includes almost 600,000 distinct CDR3 sequences, with 35% to 55% observed a single time. About 8.3% of the sample lies in the top ten.

Stable Graves' hyperthyroidism was defined as no progression to ophthalmopathy during 18 months of follow-up. Hyperthyroidism patients were newly diagnosed, with disease duration under 2 months, and aged 18 to 65 years. Any patient with an uncontrolled infection, another autoimmune disease, pregnancy or lactation was excluded. Clinical symptoms, serum thyroxine and TRAb, thyroid ultrasound, and orbital computed tomography formed the basis for the diagnoses. Total RNA was extracted using Trizol reagent, and RNA quality was assessed on an Agilent 2100 Bioanalyzer. Overall results and qualifications from the work: Sample size was not statistically predetermined, and investigators were not blinded to group allocation. In validation, the model predicted progression to ophthalmopathy a median of around six months before onset, with roughly 70% sensitivity and 72.22% specificity. Ophthalmopathy was separated from stable hyperthyroidism by a 13 V-J signature model, with about 86% sensitivity and 81% to 82% specificity obtained in cross-validation and 80%/75% obtained in testing. Most expanded thyroid clonotypes (frequency above 0.001) were also found in blood, which suggests that blood repertoires may mirror thyroid immune responses.

About this clonotype: Its antigen is still unknown. No quality values exist for individual bases; no much larger clone is one base distant.

Relative to germline, V is 0 bases shorter and J is 4 bases shorter, with 9 bases between their ends. The CDR3, cysteine through phenylalanine, is 14 amino acids long. Only the CDR3 portion is preserved as DNA: 42 bases, with reading frame beginning at the first base. As encoded in the germline V gene, CDR1 is SGHVS while CDR2 is FQNEAQ. The sequencing sample was made of peripheral blood or thyroid tissue (not recorded which). The chain links TRBV7-8 with TRBJ1-2, with the D gene not confidently named. This sequence originates from a woman aged 18-29 years with Graves' hyperthyroidism. The encoded CDR3 is CASSLALTLYGYTF. DNA sequence: TGTGCCAGCAGCTTAGCCCTGACCCTCTATGGCTACACCTTC.